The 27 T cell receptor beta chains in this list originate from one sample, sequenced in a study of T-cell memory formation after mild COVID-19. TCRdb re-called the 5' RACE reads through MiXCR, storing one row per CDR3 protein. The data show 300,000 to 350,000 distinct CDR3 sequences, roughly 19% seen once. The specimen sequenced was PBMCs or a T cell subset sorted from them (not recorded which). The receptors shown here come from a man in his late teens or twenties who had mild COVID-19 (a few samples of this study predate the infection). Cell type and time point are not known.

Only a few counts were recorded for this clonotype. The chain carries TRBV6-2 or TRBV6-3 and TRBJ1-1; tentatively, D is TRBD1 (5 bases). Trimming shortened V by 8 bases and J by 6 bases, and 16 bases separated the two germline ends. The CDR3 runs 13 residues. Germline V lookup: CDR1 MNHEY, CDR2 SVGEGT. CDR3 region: CASWPPGPSEAFF. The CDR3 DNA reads TGTGCCAGCTGGCCGCCGGGGCCCTCTGAAGCTTTCTTT.

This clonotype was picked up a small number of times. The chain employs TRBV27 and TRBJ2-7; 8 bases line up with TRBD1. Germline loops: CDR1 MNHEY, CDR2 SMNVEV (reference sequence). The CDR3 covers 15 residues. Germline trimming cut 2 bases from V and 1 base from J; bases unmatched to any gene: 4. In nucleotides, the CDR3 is TGTGCCAGCAGTTTAGGCAGGGGGCAGTCCTACGAGCAGTACGTC. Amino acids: CASSLGRGQSYEQYV.

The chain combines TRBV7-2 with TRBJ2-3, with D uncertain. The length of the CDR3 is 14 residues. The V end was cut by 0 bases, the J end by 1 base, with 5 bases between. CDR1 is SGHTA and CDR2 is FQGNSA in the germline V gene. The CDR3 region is CASSLARRTDTQYF. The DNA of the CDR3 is TGTGCCAGCAGCTTAGCGCGCCGCACAGATACGCAGTATTTT.

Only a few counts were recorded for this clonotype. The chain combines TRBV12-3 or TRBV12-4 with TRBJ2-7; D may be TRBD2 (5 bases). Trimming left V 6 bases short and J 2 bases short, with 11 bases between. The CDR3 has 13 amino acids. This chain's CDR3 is CASRPLEAYEQYF. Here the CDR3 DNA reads TGTGCCAGCAGGCCGTTGGAGGCCTACGAGCAGTACTTC.

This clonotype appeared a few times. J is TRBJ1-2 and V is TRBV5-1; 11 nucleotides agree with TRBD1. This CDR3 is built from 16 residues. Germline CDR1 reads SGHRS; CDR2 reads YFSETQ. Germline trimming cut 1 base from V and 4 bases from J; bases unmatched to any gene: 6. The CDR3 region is CASSLTGTGGTYGYTF. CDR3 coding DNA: TGCGCCAGCAGCTTGACCGGGACAGGGGGGACCTATGGCTACACCTTC. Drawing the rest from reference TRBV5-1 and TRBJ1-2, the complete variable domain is KAGVTQTPRYLIKTRGQQVTLSCSPISGHRSVSWYQQTPGQGLQFLFEYFSETQRNKGNFPGRFSGRQFSNSRSEMNVSTLELGDSALYLCASSLTGTGGTYGYTFGSGTRLTVV.

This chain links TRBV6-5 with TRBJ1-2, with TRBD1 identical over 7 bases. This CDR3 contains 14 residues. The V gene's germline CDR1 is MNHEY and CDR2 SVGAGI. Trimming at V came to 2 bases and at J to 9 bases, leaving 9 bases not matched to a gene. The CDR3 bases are TGTGCCAGCAGTTACGATCAGGGGGTTCAAAGCTACACCTTC. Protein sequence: CASSYDQGVQSYTF.

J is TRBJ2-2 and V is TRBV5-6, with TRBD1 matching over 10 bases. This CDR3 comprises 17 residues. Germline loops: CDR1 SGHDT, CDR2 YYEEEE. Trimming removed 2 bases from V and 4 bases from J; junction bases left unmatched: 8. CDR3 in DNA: TGTGCCAGCAGCTTAGACAGGGGGCTGGTGAGCACCGGGGAGCTGTTTTTT. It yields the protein CASSLDRGLVSTGELFF.

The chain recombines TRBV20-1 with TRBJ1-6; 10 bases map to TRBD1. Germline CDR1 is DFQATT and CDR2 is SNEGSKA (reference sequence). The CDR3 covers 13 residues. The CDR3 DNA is TGCGCCCGCCCGGGACAGGGGTCGGGAACCCTCCACTTT. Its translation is CARPGQGSGTLHF.

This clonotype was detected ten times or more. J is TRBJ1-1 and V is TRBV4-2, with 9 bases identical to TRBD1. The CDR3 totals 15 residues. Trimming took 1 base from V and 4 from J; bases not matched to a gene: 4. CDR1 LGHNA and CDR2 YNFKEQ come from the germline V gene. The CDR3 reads CASSQAPGQGTEAFF. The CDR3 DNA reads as TGTGCCAGCAGCCAAGCTCCGGGACAGGGCACTGAAGCTTTCTTT.

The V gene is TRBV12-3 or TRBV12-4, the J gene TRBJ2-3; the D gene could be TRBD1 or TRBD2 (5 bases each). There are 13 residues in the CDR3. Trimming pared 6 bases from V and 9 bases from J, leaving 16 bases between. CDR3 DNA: TGTGCCAGCAGCCCTGGGACCCGGAGGACGCAGTATTTT. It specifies CASSPGTRRTQYF.

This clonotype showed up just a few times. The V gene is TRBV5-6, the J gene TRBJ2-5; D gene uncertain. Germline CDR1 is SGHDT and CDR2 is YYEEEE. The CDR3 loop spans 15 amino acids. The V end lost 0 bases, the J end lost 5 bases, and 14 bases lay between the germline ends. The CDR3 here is CASSLVAAGRETQYF. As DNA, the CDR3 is TGTGCCAGCAGCTTGGTGGCCGCCGGACGGGAGACCCAGTACTTC.

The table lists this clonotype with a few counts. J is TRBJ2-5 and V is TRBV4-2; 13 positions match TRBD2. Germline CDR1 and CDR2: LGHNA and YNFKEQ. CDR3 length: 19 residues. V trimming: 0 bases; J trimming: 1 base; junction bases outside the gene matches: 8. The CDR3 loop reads CASSQDRAGLAGAQETQYF. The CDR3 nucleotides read TGTGCCAGCAGCCAAGACCGTGCCGGACTAGCGGGGGCCCAAGAGACCCAGTACTTC.

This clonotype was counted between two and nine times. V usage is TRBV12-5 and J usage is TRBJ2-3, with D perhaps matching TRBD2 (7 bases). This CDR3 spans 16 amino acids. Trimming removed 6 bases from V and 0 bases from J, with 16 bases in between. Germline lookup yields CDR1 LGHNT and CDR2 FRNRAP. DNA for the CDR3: TGTGCTAGTGGCCCGCTGAGGGGGGGAAGCACAGATACGCAGTATTTT. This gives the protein CASGPLRGGSTDTQYF. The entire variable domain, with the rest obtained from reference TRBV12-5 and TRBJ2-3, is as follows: DARVTQTPRHKVTEMGQEVTMRCQPILGHNTVFWYRQTMMQGLELLAYFRNRAPLDDSGMPKDRFSAEMPDATLATLKIQPSEPRDSAVYFCASGPLRGGSTDTQYFGPGTRLTVL.

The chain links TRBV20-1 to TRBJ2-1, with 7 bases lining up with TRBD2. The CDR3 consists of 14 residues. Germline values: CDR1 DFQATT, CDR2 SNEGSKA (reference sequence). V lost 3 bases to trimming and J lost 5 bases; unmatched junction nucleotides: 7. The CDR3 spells CSASGASGNNEQFF. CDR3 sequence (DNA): TGCAGTGCTAGTGGGGCTAGCGGTAACAATGAGCAGTTCTTC.

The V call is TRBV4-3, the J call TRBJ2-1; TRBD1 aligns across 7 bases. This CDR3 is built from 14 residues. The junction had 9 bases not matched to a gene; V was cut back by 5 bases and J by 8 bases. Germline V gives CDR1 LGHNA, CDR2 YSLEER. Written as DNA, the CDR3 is TGCGCCAGCAGCGACCGGGACAGAGTCCATGAGCAGTTCTTC. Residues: CASSDRDRVHEQFF.

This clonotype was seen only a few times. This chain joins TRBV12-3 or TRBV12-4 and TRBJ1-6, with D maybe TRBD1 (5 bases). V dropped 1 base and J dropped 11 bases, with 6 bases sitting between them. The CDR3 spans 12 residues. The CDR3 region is CASSLEGAPLHF. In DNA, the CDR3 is TGTGCCAGCAGTTTAGAAGGGGCACCCCTCCACTTT.

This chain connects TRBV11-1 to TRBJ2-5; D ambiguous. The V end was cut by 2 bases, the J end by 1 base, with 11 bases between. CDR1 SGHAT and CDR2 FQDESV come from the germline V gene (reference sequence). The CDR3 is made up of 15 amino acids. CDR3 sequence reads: CASSLQAPIQETQYF. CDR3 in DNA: TGTGCCAGCAGCTTACAGGCGCCCATCCAAGAGACCCAGTACTTC. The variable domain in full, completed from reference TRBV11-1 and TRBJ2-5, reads EAEVAQSPRYKITEKSQAVAFWCDPISGHATLYWYRQILGQGPELLVQFQDESVVDDSQLPKDRFSAERLKGVDSTLKIQPAELGDSAMYLCASSLQAPIQETQYFGPGTRLLVL.

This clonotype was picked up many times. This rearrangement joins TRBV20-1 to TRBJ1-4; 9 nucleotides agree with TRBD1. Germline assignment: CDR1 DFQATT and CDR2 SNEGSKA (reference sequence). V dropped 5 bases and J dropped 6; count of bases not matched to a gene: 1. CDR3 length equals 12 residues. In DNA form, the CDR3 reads TGCAGTGCTCGACAGGGGGATGAAAAACTGTTTTTT. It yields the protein CSARQGDEKLFF.

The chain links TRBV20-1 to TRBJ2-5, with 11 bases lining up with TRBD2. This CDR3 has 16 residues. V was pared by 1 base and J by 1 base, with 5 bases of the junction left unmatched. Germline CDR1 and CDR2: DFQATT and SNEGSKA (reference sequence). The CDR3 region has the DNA TGCAGTGCTAGAGCCGCTAGCGGGGGGACCCAAGAGACCCAGTACTTC. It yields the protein CSARAASGGTQETQYF.

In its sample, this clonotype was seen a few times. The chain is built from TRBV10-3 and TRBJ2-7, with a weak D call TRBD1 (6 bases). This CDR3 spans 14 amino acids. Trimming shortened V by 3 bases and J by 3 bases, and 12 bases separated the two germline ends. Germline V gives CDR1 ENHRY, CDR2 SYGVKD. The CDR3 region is CAISERRQDYEQYF. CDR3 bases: TGTGCCATCAGTGAAAGGAGACAGGACTACGAGCAGTACTTC.

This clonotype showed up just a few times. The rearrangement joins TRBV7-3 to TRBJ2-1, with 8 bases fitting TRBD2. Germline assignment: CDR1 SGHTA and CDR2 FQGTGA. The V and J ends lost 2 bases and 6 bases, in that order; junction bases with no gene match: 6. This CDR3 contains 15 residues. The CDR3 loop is CASSLAGGGSNEQFF. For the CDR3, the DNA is TGTGCCAGCAGCTTAGCGGGGGGCGGGTCCAATGAGCAGTTCTTC.

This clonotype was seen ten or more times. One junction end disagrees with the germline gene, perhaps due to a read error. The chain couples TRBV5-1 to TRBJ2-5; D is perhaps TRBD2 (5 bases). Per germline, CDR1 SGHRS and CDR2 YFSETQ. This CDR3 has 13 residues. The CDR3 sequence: CASSLARQETQYF. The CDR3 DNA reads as TGTGCTAGCAGCTTAGCGCGTCAAGAGACCCAGTACTTC.

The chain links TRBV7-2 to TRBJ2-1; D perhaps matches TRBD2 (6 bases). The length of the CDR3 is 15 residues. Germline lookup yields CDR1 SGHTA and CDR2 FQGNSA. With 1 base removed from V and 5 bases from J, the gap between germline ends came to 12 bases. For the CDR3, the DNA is TGTGCCAGCAGCTTAGGCGGGGAACCCCACAATGAGCAGTTCTTC. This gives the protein CASSLGGEPHNEQFF.

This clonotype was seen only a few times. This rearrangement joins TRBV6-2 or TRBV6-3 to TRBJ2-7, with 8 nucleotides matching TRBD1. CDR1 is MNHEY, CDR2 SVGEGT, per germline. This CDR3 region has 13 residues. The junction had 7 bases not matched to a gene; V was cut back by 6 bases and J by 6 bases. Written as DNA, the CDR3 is TGTGCCAGCAGGATCCAGGGGGCCGGCGAGCAGTACTTC. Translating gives CASRIQGAGEQYF.

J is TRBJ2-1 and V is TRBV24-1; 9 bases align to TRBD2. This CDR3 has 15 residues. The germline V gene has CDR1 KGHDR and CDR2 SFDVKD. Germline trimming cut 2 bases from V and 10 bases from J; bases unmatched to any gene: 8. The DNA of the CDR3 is TGTGCCACCAGTGATTACAGCGGGGGGTCCCCCGAGCAGTTCTTC. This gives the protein CATSDYSGGSPEQFF.

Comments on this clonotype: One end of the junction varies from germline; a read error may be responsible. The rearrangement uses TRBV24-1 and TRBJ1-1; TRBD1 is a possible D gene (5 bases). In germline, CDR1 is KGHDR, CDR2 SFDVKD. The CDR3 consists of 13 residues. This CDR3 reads CDTSEGQNTEAFF. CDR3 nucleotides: TGTGACACCAGTGAAGGACAGAACACTGAAGCTTTCTTT.

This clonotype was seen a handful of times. The chain's CDR3 is CSARVPGKNTEAFF. The CDR3 DNA sequence: TGCAGTGCTAGAGTTCCAGGAAAGAACACTGAAGCTTTCTTT. The J gene is TRBJ1-1, the V gene TRBV20-1; D unresolved. Germline loops: CDR1 DFQATT, CDR2 SNEGSKA (reference sequence). Between the trimmed V and J ends, which lost 1 base and 1 base, there was a span of 10 bases. The CDR3 totals 14 residues.